The 6 T cell receptor beta chains below were found in one sample sequenced in a study of cytomegalovirus exposure and HLA in healthy donors. The PCR had 60 Vbeta and 13 Jbeta primers. Produced via immunoSEQ multiplex PCR; TCRdb's table is partial and in-frame only. The sample has approximately 190,000 clones; almost 85% are singletons. Material: PBMCs. The receptors were gathered from a boy aged 10-17 years in good health and CMV-seronegative.

The rearrangement uses TRBV5-6 and TRBJ2-1, with no clear D. The V end was cut by 1 base, the J end by 12 bases, with 11 bases between. The CDR3 runs to 12 residues. Germline assignment: CDR1 SGHDT and CDR2 YYEEEE. CDR3 residues: CASSLSVARQFF. The CDR3 DNA reads as TGTGCCAGCAGCTTGAGTGTGGCTAGGCAGTTCTTC.

J is TRBJ2-7 and V is TRBV28, with unresolved D. The CDR3 covers 15 residues. Germline assignment: CDR1 MDHEN and CDR2 SYDVKM. Between the trimmed V and J ends, which lost 5 bases and 0 bases, there was a span of 14 bases. As DNA, the CDR3 is TGTGCCAGCAGTCCCTCACTAAATCCCTCCTACGAGCAGTACTTC. Translation gives CASSPSLNPSYEQYF. Complete variable domain (other parts from reference TRBV28 and TRBJ2-7): DVKVTQSSRYLVKRTGEKVFLECVQDMDHENMFWYRQDPGLGLRLIYFSYDVKMKEKGDIPEGYSVSREKKERFSLILESASTNQTSMYLCASSPSLNPSYEQYFGPGTRLTVT.

This chain links TRBV19 with TRBJ2-3, with D tentatively TRBD2 (6 bases). V was shortened by 6 bases and J by 5 bases, with 18 bases between the two germline ends. Germline values: CDR1 LNHDA, CDR2 SQIVND (reference sequence). The CDR3 loop spans 15 amino acids. The CDR3 protein is CASRGGFGPRDTQYF. The CDR3 region has the DNA TGTGCCAGTAGGGGGGGATTTGGGCCGAGAGATACGCAGTATTTT.

The chain employs TRBV28 and TRBJ1-5; no reliable D call. CDR3 length equals 16 residues. Trimming cost V 6 bases and J 0 bases, with 15 bases left between them. Germline V lookup: CDR1 MDHEN, CDR2 SYDVKM. The CDR3 reads CASSFLLVASNQPQHF. DNA for the CDR3: TGTGCCAGCAGCTTTCTTCTGGTGGCTAGCAATCAGCCCCAGCATTTT.

This chain uses TRBV4-3 with TRBJ2-3; D might be TRBD2 (6 bases). The CDR3 is 14 amino acids. Per the germline V gene, CDR1 is LGHNA and CDR2 is YSLEER. Trimming removed 0 bases at V and 5 bases at J, with 9 bases between. Here the CDR3 reads CASSQDSGLDTQYF. CDR3 sequence (DNA): TGCGCCAGCAGCCAAGATAGCGGATTAGATACGCAGTATTTT.

The chain employs TRBV29-1 and TRBJ1-2, with TRBD1 identical over 9 bases. Losses at the gene ends were 6 bases for V and 3 bases for J; bases not matched to a gene: 5. This CDR3 is built from 13 residues. Germline V CDR1 and CDR2: SQVTM, ANQGSEA. CDR3 loop: CSVPGTGYYGYTF. The CDR3 DNA reads TGCAGCGTGCCCGGGACAGGGTACTATGGCTACACCTTC.